This record covers a single T cell receptor (beta chain). Its cognate antigen is unknown. This sample was taken from a study of STAT5B mutations in CD4+ large granular lymphocyte leukemia. The V gene's germline CDR1 is SGDLS and CDR2 YYNGEE. The CDR3 runs to 14 residues. Between the trimmed V and J ends, which lost 4 bases and 0 bases, there was a span of 8 bases. Notes on the study in general: TRBV06-family usage was enriched in top patient clones (8/27) versus controls (2/35).

Sequencing was at survey level. The assay was immunoSEQ multiplex PCR, and TCRdb's table has in-frame clones only and misses some. Of just under 35,000 clones in the sample, approximately 67% were seen once. This TCR derives from a human donor in good health. Sequencing was carried out using CD4+ T cells from blood buffy coats. J is TRBJ1-3 and V is TRBV9; unclear D gene. The CDR3 sequence is CASSPWHSGNTIYF. The CDR3 nucleotides read TGTGCCAGCAGCCCATGGCACTCTGGAAACACCATATATTTT.